This entry lists 10 T cell receptor beta chains sequenced from one sample in a study of T cell repertoires in cytomegalovirus infection. Their antigen targets remain unknown. TCRdb ran MiXCR on the reads and lists one entry per CDR3 protein. Counted here are hundreds of thousands of distinct CDR3 sequences, 30% to 35% occurring once; the ten biggest clones make up about 20%. This specimen was cultured PBMCs, taken from culture after CMV antigen stimulation. The source of these receptors is a human donor in good health (CMV status not recorded). Some clones in this sample may be carry-over from other donors' samples.

This chain links TRBV6-5 with TRBJ2-1; a weak D match, TRBD2 (7 bases). CDR1 and CDR2 (germline): MNHEY, SVGAGI. V was cut by 5 bases and J by 6 bases, with 17 bases left in between. This CDR3 spans 15 amino acids. In DNA, the CDR3 is TGTGCCAGCAGTCAACAGGGAGGGAGGTTCAATGAGCAGTTCTTC. Protein product: CASSQQGGRFNEQFF.

The chain combines TRBV7-8 with TRBJ2-1, with D hard to call. The CDR3 is made up of 15 amino acids. The germline gives CDR1 SGHVS, CDR2 FQNEAQ. The V end lost 5 bases, the J end lost 6 bases, and 17 bases lay between the germline ends. CDR3: CASSTKRDPVNEQFF. CDR3 coding DNA: TGTGCCAGCAGCACTAAACGCGACCCTGTCAATGAGCAGTTCTTC.

The rearrangement uses TRBV6-1 and TRBJ2-5; the D is unclear. The CDR3 spans 14 residues. Germline assignment: CDR1 MNHNS and CDR2 SASEGT. The germline V and J ends were trimmed by 11 bases and 3 bases, with 19 bases remaining between them. The CDR3 sequence: CAVRGDIKEETQYF. The DNA for the CDR3 is TGTGCCGTCCGAGGAGATATAAAAGAAGAGACCCAGTACTTC.

The rearrangement uses TRBV25-1 and TRBJ2-7; 8 nucleotides align to TRBD1. The CDR3 covers 13 residues. In germline, CDR1 is MGHDK, CDR2 SYGVNS. With 6 bases clipped from V and 3 bases from J, the junction kept 4 bases outside the gene matches. CDR3 region: CASRSGGIYEQYF. DNA of the CDR3: TGTGCCAGCAGGTCAGGGGGCATCTACGAGCAGTACTTC.

V and J are TRBV19 and TRBJ1-2; TRBD1 agrees at 10 bases. Per the germline V gene, CDR1 is LNHDA and CDR2 is SQIVND (reference sequence). J gave up 8 bases and V 3 bases, and 15 bases lay outside the gene matches. The CDR3 length is 17 residues. DNA of the CDR3: TGTGCCAGTAGTATCCCGGCCGGGACAGGGGCCCAGTTAGGCTACACCTTC. Translating it yields CASSIPAGTGAQLGYTF.

The V gene is TRBV27, the J gene TRBJ1-6, with 8 bases fitting TRBD1. The CDR3 length is 18 residues. With 3 bases clipped from V and 7 bases from J, the junction kept 14 bases outside the gene matches. The V gene's germline CDR1 is MNHEY and CDR2 SMNVEV (reference sequence). The CDR3 DNA reads as TGTGCCAGCAGTTTCATCATTTTGGGGACAGGAGACAATTCACCCCTCCACTTT. Translation gives CASSFIILGTGDNSPLHF.

The gene calls are TRBV2 and TRBJ1-5, with D perhaps TRBD1 (5 bases). The CDR3 sequence is 14 residues long. CDR1 and CDR2 (germline): SNHLY, FYNNEI. Trimming left V 8 bases short and J 9 bases short, with 20 bases between. For the CDR3, the DNA is TGTGCCAGCGGTAGTGGACTCTCCGGGGGGCCCCAGCATTTT. This sequence encodes CASGSGLSGGPQHF.

This clonotype occurred a few times. The rearrangement joins TRBV11-2 to TRBJ1-6; D is possibly TRBD1 (5 bases). CDR3 length: 14 amino acids. CDR1 SGHAT and CDR2 FQNNGV come from the germline V gene. The V end lost 7 bases, the J end lost 8 bases, and 15 bases lay between the germline ends. The CDR3 nucleotides are TGTGCCAGCACCAGGGTAGGAGGCTATTCACCCCTCCACTTT. This sequence encodes CASTRVGGYSPLHF.

This clonotype was seen a few times. Here the CDR3 reads CASSQVPRDGFSYEQYF. Here the CDR3 DNA reads TGTGCCAGCAGCCAAGTCCCACGGGACGGTTTTTCCTACGAGCAGTACTTC. This chain connects TRBV14 to TRBJ2-7; D might be TRBD1 or TRBD2, each matching 5 bases. From germline, CDR1 is SGHDN and CDR2 FVKESK. This CDR3 has 17 amino acids. V lost 1 base to trimming and J lost 1 base, with 17 bases between them.

This sequence joins TRBV7-2 and TRBJ2-3; TRBD1 is a possible D gene (6 bases). Trimming took off 1 base at V and 0 bases at J, with 14 bases between the two ends. This CDR3 region has 17 residues. Germline CDR1 and CDR2: SGHTA and FQGNSA. The CDR3 coding sequence is TGTGCCAGCAGCTTAGACCCGACAGGTCCTAGCACAGATACGCAGTATTTT. Amino acid sequence: CASSLDPTGPSTDTQYF.